A single sample gave rise to the 2 T cell receptor beta chains below, sequenced in a study of T cell responses to AZD1222 COVID-19 vaccine. Only in-frame clones appear in the TCRdb table, and some are missing; sequencing was by immunoSEQ multiplex PCR. Among some 150,000 clones, approximately 93% were seen once, and the ten largest hold around 0.96%. The material sequenced was peripheral blood, taken on day 0 of AZD1222 vaccination. These receptors were collected from an adult in good health.

This chain uses TRBV5-1 with TRBJ2-7; tentative D call: TRBD1 (6 bases). Between the trimmed V and J ends, which lost 1 base and 3 bases, there was a span of 20 bases. The CDR3 length is 17 residues. Germline values: CDR1 SGHRS, CDR2 YFSETQ. CDR3 coding DNA: TGCGCCAGCAGCTTGAGGTCGGGACAAGAGGGCCGCTACGAGCAGTACTTC. Amino acids: CASSLRSGQEGRYEQYF.

Remarks on this clone: The junction departs from the called germline gene at one end, perhaps through a read error. Here the CDR3 reads CASSSSNEKLFF. The CDR3 DNA sequence: TGTGCCAGCAGTTCCTCTAACGAAAAACTGTTTTTT. This chain uses TRBV6-5 with TRBJ1-4, with unresolved D. Looked up from germline, CDR1 is MNHEY and CDR2 is SVGAGI. There are 12 residues in the CDR3.